What follows are 18 T cell receptor beta chains derived from one specimen sequenced in a study of blood T cell repertoires in COVID-19. The assay was immunoSEQ multiplex PCR, and TCRdb's table has in-frame clones only and misses some. The sample lists about 110,000 clones, just over 75% seen once, with 3.8% in the top ten. Sequencing used peripheral blood. These receptor sequences come from a woman aged 80 or over with acute or convalescent COVID-19.

This clone has ten or more counts. The chain employs TRBV21-1 and TRBJ2-7; TRBD2, the table's D call, lacks a check against the DNA. TRBV21-1 is termed a pseudogene. There are 17 residues in the CDR3. CDR3 bases: TGTGCCAGCAGCAAAGAGAAAACTAGCGGGATTACGTACGAGCAGTACTTC. Translating gives CASSKEKTSGITYEQYF.

V usage is TRBV7-2 and J usage is TRBJ1-5; 8 positions match TRBD1. Germline V gene sequence: CDR1 SGHTA, CDR2 FQGNSA. This CDR3 contains 14 residues. J lost 6 bases, V lost 3 bases, and 4 bases had no gene match. The CDR3 protein is CASSFPGGFQPQHF. In DNA form, the CDR3 reads TGTGCCAGCAGCTTTCCAGGGGGCTTTCAGCCCCAGCATTTT.

The chain employs TRBV4-2 and TRBJ2-1; 14 bases fit TRBD2. Unmatched junction bases numbered 4, after V lost 4 bases and J lost 8 bases. This CDR3 contains 15 residues. CDR1 is LGHNA and CDR2 is YNFKEQ in the germline V gene. The CDR3 DNA reads as TGTGCCAGCAGCCCGGGACTAGCGGGAGTGGATGAGCAGTTCTTC. This translates into CASSPGLAGVDEQFF.

V usage is TRBV3-1 (or the pseudogene TRBV3-2) and J usage is TRBJ1-5; D is perhaps TRBD1 (6 bases). Germline V lookup: CDR1 LGHDT, CDR2 YNNKEL (reference sequence). The CDR3 has 13 residues. With 5 bases removed from V and 3 bases from J, the gap between germline ends came to 8 bases. CDR3 in amino acids: CASSGQSNQPQHF. Written as DNA, the CDR3 is TGTGCCAGCAGCGGACAGTCCAATCAGCCCCAGCATTTT.

The V and J genes are TRBV6-5 and TRBJ1-1; maybe TRBD1 (6 bases). Trimming cost V 0 bases and J 0 bases, with 11 bases left between them. Germline V CDR1 and CDR2: MNHEY, SVGAGI. The CDR3 loop spans 16 amino acids. The CDR3 DNA reads TGTGCCAGCAGTTACTCACAGGGAGTATTGAACACTGAAGCTTTCTTT. It yields the protein CASSYSQGVLNTEAFF.

CDR3 in amino acids: CARSFGWQGGQPQHF. In nucleotides, the CDR3 is TGTGCCAGAAGCTTTGGTTGGCAGGGTGGCCAGCCCCAGCATTTT. The rearrangement joins TRBV5-3 to TRBJ1-5; D possibly corresponds to TRBD1 (5 bases). TRBV5-3 is sorted into the ORF group, with uncertain function. This CDR3 has 15 amino acids. Trimming cost V 2 bases and J 7 bases, with 16 bases left between them.

The genes are TRBV27 and TRBJ1-2; possible D gene TRBD1, 5 bases. The germline gives CDR1 MNHEY, CDR2 SMNVEV (reference sequence). With 4 bases removed from V and 9 bases from J, the gap between germline ends came to 21 bases. This CDR3 is 15 amino acids long. The CDR3, as DNA: TGTGCCAGCAGTTCCGCGGGGGGAAATAATTTCAGCTACACCTTC. It encodes CASSSAGGNNFSYTF.

In this sample, this clone turned up a few times. The chain employs TRBV7-2 and TRBJ1-4, with 7 nucleotides matching TRBD1. This CDR3 contains 15 residues. Germline CDR1 is SGHTA and CDR2 is FQGNSA. With V trimmed by 5 bases and J by 4 bases, 7 bases remained unmatched. The CDR3 nucleotides are TGTGCCAGCAGCCCGTCAGGGGGTGGTAATGAAAAACTGTTTTTT. Encoded protein: CASSPSGGGNEKLFF.

The chain is built from TRBV19 and TRBJ2-2, with 11 bases lining up with TRBD2. The CDR3 has 16 amino acids. CDR1 is LNHDA and CDR2 is SQIVND in the germline V gene (reference sequence). Trimming at V came to 7 bases and at J to 1 base, leaving 5 bases not matched to a gene. CDR3 nucleotides: TGTGCCAGTATGAGTAGCGGGGGGGTGAACACCGGGGAGCTGTTTTTT. This gives the protein CASMSSGGVNTGELFF.

J is TRBJ2-3 and V is TRBV5-1; 8 bases map to TRBD2. The CDR3 is 15 residues long. Trimming at V came to 7 bases and at J to 2 bases, leaving 9 bases not matched to a gene. Germline V lookup: CDR1 SGHRS, CDR2 YFSETQ. The CDR3 region is CASSYPAGVTDTQYF. In DNA form, the CDR3 reads TGCGCCAGCTCCTACCCAGCGGGAGTCACAGATACGCAGTATTTT.

The rearrangement joins TRBV18 to TRBJ1-1; the D is unclear. The germline V gene has CDR1 KGHSH and CDR2 LQKENI. The CDR3 extends over 14 amino acids. V dropped 2 bases and J dropped 11 bases, with 18 bases sitting between them. The chain's CDR3 is CASSPAGEVVEAFF. CDR3 in DNA: TGTGCCAGCTCACCAGCGGGAGAAGTCGTTGAGGCTTTCTTT.

This chain links TRBV7-8 with TRBJ1-1, with 7 bases aligning to TRBD1. The length of the CDR3 is 21 residues. With V trimmed by 5 bases and J by 1 base, 25 bases remained unmatched. CDR1 and CDR2 from the germline V gene are SGHVS and FQNEAQ. This CDR3 reads CASSPSTRDSPGLERNTEAFF. The DNA for the CDR3 is TGTGCCAGCAGCCCCAGTACCCGGGACAGCCCTGGGTTGGAGAGGAACACTGAAGCTTTCTTT.

The V call is TRBV12-3 or TRBV12-4, the J call TRBJ2-1, with D maybe TRBD2 (5 bases). The CDR3 sequence is 11 residues long. V was trimmed by 7 bases and J by 11 bases, leaving 12 bases between them. The CDR3 loop reads CASTQREKQFF. In DNA form, the CDR3 reads TGTGCCAGCACCCAGAGGGAGAAGCAGTTCTTC.

The chain combines TRBV5-5 with TRBJ1-4, with 8 bases matching TRBD1. J gave up 8 bases and V 1 base, and 7 bases lay outside the gene matches. The CDR3 consists of 15 residues. Per the germline V gene, CDR1 is SGHKS and CDR2 is YYEKEE (reference sequence). The CDR3 DNA sequence: TGTGCCAGCAGCTTGTTAGCACAGGGGGTAGAAAAACTGTTTTTT. Translated, it gives CASSLLAQGVEKLFF.

In DNA form, the CDR3 reads TGTGCCAGCTCACCACTACAGGACACTGAAGCTTTCTTT. Encoded protein: CASSPLQDTEAFF. The chain carries TRBV18 and TRBJ1-1; D possibly corresponds to TRBD1 (5 bases). The CDR3 length is 13 residues. Germline V CDR1 and CDR2: KGHSH, LQKENI. V was pared by 1 base and J by 3 bases, with 6 bases between.

This chain joins TRBV5-1 and TRBJ2-3; 11 positions match TRBD2. With 5 bases clipped from V and 2 bases from J, the junction kept 7 bases outside the gene matches. Looked up from germline, CDR1 is SGHRS and CDR2 is YFSETQ. CDR3 size: 16 residues. CDR3 bases: TGCGCCAGCAGTTCGCTAGCGGGAGGAGACACAGATACGCAGTATTTT. This encodes CASSSLAGGDTDTQYF.

This rearrangement joins TRBV3-1 (or the pseudogene TRBV3-2) to TRBJ2-3; the match to TRBD2 covers 11 bases. Germline CDR1 and CDR2: LGHDT and YNNKEL (reference sequence). The junction had 4 bases not matched to a gene; V was cut back by 8 bases and J by 3 bases. The CDR3 spans 14 residues. The CDR3 spells CASGTSGGTDTQYF. CDR3 nucleotides: TGTGCCAGCGGTACTAGCGGGGGAACAGATACGCAGTATTTT.

In DNA form, the CDR3 reads TGTGCCAGCAGCTCGGGACTAGCGGGGGGGCAAGTAGAGACCCAGTACTTC. Its protein product is CASSSGLAGGQVETQYF. The chain is built from TRBV7-3 and TRBJ2-5; TRBD2 matches 16 bases. Germline-derived CDR1 and CDR2 are SGHTA and FQGTGA. V gave up 4 bases and J gave up 4 bases; unmatched junction bases: 6. This CDR3 has 17 amino acids.